The source of this TCR beta chain is a study of blood T cell repertoires in COVID-19. On the study more broadly: Spain, Italy and the United States supplied samples that represented acute and convalescent COVID-19. PBMCs, B-cell-depleted T cells, or T cells were the source of the cDNA or gDNA that made up the material.

Study processing details: Reference gene primer amplification in the assay estimated nucleated cell counts. Data came from immunoSEQ multiplex PCR; TCRdb stores just in-frame clones and leaves some out. D and trimming come from the DNA, and the V and J calls and clone size come from that table. The data contain about 52,000 clones, about four fifths of them singletons. Per the germline V gene, CDR1 is KGHSH and CDR2 is LQKENI. CDR3 length: 15 amino acids. With 3 bases clipped from V and 2 bases from J, the junction kept 1 base outside the gene matches. The chain combines TRBV18 with TRBJ1-5, with 10 nucleotides matching TRBD1. The TCR originated in a woman older than 75 with COVID-19, enrolled during active disease. The sequenced material came from peripheral blood. The CDR3 loop reads CASSPTGGGNQPQHF. In DNA form, the CDR3 reads TGTGCCAGCTCACCGACAGGGGGCGGCAATCAGCCCCAGCATTTT.